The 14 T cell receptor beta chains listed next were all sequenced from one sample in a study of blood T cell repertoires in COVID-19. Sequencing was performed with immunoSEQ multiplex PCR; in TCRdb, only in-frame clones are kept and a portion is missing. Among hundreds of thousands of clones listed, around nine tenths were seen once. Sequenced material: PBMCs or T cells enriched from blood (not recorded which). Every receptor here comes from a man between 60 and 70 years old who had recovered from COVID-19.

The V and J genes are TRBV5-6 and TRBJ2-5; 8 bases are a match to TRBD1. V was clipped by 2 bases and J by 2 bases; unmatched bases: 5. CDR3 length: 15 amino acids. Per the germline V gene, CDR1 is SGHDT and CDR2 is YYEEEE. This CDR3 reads CASSFQGAGQETQYF. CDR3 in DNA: TGTGCCAGCAGCTTTCAGGGGGCCGGGCAAGAGACCCAGTACTTC.

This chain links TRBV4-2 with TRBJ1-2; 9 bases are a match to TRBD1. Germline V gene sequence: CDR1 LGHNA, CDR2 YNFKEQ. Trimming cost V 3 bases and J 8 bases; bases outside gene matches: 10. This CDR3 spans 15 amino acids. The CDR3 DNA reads TGTGCCAGCAGCCACCGCGGAACAGGGGGCGACGGCTACACCTTC. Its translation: CASSHRGTGGDGYTF.

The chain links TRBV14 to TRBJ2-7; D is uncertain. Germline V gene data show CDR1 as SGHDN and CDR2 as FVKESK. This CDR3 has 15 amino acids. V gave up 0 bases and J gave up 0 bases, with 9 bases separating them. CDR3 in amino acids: CASSQDRAVSYEQYF. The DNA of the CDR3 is TGTGCCAGCAGCCAAGATCGCGCCGTCTCCTACGAGCAGTACTTC.

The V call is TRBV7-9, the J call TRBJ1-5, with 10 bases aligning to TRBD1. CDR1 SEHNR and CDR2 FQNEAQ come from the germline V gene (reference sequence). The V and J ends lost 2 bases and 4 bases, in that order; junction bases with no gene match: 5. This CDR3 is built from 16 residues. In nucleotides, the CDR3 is TGTGCCAGCAGCTTAAGGGGACAGGGGAAGAATCAGCCCCAGCATTTT. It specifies CASSLRGQGKNQPQHF.

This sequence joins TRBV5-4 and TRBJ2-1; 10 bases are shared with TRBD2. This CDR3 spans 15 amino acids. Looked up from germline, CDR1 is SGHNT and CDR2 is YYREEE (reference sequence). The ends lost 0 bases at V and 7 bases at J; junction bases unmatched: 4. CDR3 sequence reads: CASSLDSSGRNEQFF. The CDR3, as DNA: TGTGCCAGCAGCTTGGATTCTAGCGGGAGAAATGAGCAGTTCTTC.

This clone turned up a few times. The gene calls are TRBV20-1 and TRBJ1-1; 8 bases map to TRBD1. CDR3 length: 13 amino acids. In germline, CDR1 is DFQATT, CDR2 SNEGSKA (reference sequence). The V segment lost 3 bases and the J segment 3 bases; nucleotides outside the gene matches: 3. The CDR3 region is CSASTGGDTEAFF. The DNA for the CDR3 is TGCAGTGCTAGTACAGGGGGAGACACTGAAGCTTTCTTT.

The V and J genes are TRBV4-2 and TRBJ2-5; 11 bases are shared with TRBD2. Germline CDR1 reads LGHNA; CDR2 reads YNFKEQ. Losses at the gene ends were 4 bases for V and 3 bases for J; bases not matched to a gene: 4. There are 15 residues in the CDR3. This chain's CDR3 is CASSRGLAEKETQYF. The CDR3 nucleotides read TGTGCCAGCAGCCGGGGACTAGCGGAAAAAGAGACCCAGTACTTC.

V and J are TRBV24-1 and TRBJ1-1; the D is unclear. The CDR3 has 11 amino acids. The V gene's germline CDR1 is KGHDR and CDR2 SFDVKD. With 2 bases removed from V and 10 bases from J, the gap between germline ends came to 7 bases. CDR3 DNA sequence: TGTGCCACCAGTGATTCAGTTGCAGCTTTCTTT. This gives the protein CATSDSVAAFF.

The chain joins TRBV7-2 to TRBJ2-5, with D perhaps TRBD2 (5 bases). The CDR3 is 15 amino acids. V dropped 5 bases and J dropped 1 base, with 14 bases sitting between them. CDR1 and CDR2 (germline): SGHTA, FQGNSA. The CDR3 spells CASSLARGTQETQYF. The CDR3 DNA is TGTGCCAGCAGCCTCGCCCGGGGAACCCAAGAGACCCAGTACTTC.

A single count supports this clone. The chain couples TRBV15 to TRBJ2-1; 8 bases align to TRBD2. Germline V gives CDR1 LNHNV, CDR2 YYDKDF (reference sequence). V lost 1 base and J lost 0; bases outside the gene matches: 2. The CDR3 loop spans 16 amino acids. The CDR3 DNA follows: TGTGCCACCAGCAGAGGGGCGGGGGGCTCCTACAATGAGCAGTTCTTC. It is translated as CATSRGAGGSYNEQFF.

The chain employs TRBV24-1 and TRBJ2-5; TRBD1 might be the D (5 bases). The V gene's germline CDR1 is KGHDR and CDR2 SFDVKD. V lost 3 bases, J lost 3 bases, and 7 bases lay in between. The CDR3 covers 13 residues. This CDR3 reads CATSDLTEETQYF. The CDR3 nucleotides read TGTGCCACCAGTGATCTGACAGAAGAGACCCAGTACTTC.

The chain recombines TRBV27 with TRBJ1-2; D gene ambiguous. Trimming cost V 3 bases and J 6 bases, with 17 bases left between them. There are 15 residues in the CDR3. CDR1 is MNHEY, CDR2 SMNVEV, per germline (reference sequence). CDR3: CASSFQGYGFNGYTF. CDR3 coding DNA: TGTGCCAGCAGTTTTCAAGGCTACGGGTTTAATGGCTACACCTTC.

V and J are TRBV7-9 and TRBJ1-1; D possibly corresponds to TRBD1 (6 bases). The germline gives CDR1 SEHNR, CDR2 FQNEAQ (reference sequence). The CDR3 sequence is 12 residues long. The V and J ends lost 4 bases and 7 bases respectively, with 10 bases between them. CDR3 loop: CASSYGQIEAFF. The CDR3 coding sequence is TGTGCCAGCAGCTACGGACAGATTGAAGCTTTCTTT.

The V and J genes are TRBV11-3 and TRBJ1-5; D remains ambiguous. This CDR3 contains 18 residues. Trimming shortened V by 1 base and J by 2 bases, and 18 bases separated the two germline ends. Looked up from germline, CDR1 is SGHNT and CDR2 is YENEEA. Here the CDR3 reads CASSLAREGGFGNQPQHF. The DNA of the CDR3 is TGTGCCAGCAGCTTAGCCCGAGAAGGCGGATTCGGCAATCAGCCCCAGCATTTT.